This entry concerns a single T cell receptor beta chain. Germline V gives CDR1 SQVTM, CDR2 ANQGSEA. The CDR3 loop spans 14 amino acids. No DNA is given; TCRdb re-called the 5' RACE reads and lists each CDR3 protein once. Recorded for this sample: about 450,000 distinct CDR3 sequences. This record belongs to a study of monozygotic twins with inflammatory bowel disease. The sequencing sample was made of blood. The source of this sequence is a human donor with ulcerative colitis or Crohn's disease, or a healthy co-twin of an affected twin (not recorded which). V and J are TRBV29-1 and TRBJ2-3; without DNA, the TCRdb call of TRBD1 cannot be checked. The CDR3 reads CSARGDRGGDTQYF.